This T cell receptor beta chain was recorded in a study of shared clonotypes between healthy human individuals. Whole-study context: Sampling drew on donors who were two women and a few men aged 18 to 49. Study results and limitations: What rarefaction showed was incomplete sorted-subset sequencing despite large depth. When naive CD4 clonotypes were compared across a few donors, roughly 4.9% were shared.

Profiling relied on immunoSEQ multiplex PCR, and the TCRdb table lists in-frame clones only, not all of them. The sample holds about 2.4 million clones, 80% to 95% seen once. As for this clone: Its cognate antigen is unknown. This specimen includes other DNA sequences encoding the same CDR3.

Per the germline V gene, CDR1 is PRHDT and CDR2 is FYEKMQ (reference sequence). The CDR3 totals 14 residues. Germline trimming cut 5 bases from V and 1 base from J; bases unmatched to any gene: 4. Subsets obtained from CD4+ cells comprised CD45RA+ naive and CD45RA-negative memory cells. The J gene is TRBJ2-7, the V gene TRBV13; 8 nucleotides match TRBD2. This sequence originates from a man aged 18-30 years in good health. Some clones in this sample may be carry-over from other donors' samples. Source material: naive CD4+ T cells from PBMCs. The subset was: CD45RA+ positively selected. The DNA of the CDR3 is TGTGCCAGCAGCCTCCAGCGGGAGTCCTACGAGCAGTACTTC. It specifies CASSLQRESYEQYF.